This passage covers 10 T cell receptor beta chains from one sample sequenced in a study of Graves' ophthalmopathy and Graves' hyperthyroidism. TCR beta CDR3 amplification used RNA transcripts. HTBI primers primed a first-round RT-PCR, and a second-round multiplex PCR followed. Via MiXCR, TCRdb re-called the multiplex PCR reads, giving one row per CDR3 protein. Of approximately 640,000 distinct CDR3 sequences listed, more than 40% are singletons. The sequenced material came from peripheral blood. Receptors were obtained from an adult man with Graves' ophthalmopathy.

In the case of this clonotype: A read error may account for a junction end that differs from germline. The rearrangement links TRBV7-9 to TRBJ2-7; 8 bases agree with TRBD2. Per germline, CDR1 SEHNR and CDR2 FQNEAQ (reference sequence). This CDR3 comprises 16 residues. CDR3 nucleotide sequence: TGCGCCAGCAGCCTCCCGAGGGCTAGCGGGCACTACGAGCAGTACTTC. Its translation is CASSLPRASGHYEQYF.

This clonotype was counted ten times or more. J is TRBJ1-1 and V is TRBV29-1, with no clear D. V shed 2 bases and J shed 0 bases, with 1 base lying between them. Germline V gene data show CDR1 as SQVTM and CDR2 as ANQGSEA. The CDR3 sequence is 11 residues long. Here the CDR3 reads CSVEMNTEAFF. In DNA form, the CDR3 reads TGCAGCGTTGAAATGAACACTGAAGCTTTCTTT.

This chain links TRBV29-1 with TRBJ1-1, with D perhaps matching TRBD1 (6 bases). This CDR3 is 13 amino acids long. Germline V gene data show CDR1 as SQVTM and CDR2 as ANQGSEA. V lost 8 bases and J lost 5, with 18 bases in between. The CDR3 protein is CSQDGGGQTEAFF. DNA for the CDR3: TGCAGCCAAGATGGTGGGGGGCAAACTGAAGCTTTCTTT.

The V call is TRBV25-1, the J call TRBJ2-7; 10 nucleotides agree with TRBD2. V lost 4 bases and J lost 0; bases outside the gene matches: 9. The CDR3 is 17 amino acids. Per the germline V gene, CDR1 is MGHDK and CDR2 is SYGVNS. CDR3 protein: CASSARPAGGSSYEQYF. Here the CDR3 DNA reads TGTGCCAGCAGTGCTAGACCAGCGGGAGGGAGCTCCTACGAGCAGTACTTC.

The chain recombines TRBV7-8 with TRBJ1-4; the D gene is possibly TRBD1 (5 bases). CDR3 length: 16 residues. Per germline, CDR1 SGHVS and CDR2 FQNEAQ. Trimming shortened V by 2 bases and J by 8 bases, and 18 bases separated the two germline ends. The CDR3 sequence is CASSLPLTGWDEKLFF. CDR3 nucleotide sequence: TGTGCCAGCAGCTTACCCCTCACGGGGTGGGACGAAAAACTGTTTTTT.

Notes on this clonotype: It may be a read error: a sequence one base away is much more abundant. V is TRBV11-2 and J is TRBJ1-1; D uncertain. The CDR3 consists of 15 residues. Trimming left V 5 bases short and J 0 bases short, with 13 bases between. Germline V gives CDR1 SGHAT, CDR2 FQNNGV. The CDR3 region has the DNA TGTGCCAGCAGCCCACGAGGATCGGTGAACACTGAAGCTTTCTTT. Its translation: CASSPRGSVNTEAFF.

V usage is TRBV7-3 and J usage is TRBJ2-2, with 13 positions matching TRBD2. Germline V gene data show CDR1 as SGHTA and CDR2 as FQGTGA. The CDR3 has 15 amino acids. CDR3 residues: CARRPGLAGTGELFF. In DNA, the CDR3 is TGTGCTAGACGTCCGGGACTAGCGGGGACCGGGGAGCTGTTTTTT.

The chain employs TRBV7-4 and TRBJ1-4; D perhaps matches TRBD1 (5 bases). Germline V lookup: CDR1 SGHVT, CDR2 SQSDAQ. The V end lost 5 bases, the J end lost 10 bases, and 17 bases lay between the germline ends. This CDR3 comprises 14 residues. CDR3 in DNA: TGTGCCAGCAGCCCGGGACTAGCGGGGGGAAAACTGTTTTTT. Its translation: CASSPGLAGGKLFF.

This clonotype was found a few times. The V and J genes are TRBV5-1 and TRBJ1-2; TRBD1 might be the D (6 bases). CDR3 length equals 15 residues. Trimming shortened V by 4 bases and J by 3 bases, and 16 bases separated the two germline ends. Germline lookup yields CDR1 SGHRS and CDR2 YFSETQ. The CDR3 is CASSQEQGWHYGYTF. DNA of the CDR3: TGCGCCAGCAGCCAGGAACAGGGATGGCACTATGGCTACACCTTC.

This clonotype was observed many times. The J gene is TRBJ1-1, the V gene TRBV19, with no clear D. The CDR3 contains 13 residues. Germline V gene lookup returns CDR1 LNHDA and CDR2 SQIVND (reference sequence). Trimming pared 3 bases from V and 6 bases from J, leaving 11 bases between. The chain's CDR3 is CASSIGGGAEAFF. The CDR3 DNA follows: TGTGCCAGTAGTATTGGCGGTGGCGCTGAAGCTTTCTTT.